This T cell receptor (beta chain) was sequenced during a study of OX40 agonist ivuxolimab in advanced cancers. Context from the whole study: Ivuxolimab was a fully human IgG2 agonistic monoclonal antibody targeting the costimulatory receptor OX40 (CD134). Intravenous ivuxolimab was administered to patients every 2 weeks at six dose levels: 0.01, 0.1, 0.3, 1.5, 3 and 10 mg/kg. Of the roughly 50 dose-escalation patients, hepatocellular carcinoma was present in about 19, melanoma in approximately 15, renal cell carcinoma in 9 and head and neck cancer in 9. In the dose-escalation cohort, around four fifths of patients were male, and the mean age was 60 years with a range of about 20 to 79. Prior anti-PD-1, anti-PD-L1 or anti-CTLA-4 therapy was permitted, and roughly two fifths of dose-escalation patients had received checkpoint inhibitors. Three dose-escalation patients achieved partial responses, one with hepatocellular carcinoma and two with cutaneous melanoma. The purpose of peripheral TCRbeta sequencing was to test whether ivuxolimab changed TCR sequence diversity and led to clonal T-cell expansion. The monotherapy dose-escalation portion (N ≈ 56 patients) of the phase I ivuxolimab trial is reported in the paper.

General study outcomes and caveats: Antigen specificity was not determined for the clonally expanded peripheral T cells. Low levels of normalized T-cell clonal expansion were also shown by some nonresponding patients. After ivuxolimab, CD8+ T cells had more expanded clones than CD4+ T cells on average. In the 0.1-3.0 mg/kg groups, partial responders had among the lowest normalized peripheral clonal expansion, particularly in CD8+ T cells. Clonal expansion of both CD4+ and CD8+ blood T cells was observed from baseline to week 6 at doses 0.1 to 3.0 mg/kg.

V is cut by 1 base and J by 4 bases, and the space between the germline ends is 11 bases. The germline V gene encodes CDR1 MNHNY and CDR2 SVGAGI (reference sequence). Including the terminal cysteine and phenylalanine, the CDR3 comprises 15 residues. Only the CDR3 DNA is retained, 45 bases long and in frame from the first base. Patients with a history of autoimmune disease or receiving systemic immunosuppression were excluded from the trial. Peripheral blood for TCR sequencing was drawn from every dose cohort at baseline, at cycle 4 day 1 and at cycle 7 day 1. The samples were taken from a phase I, first-in-human, multicenter, open-label dose-escalation trial of ivuxolimab. Adults with locally advanced or metastatic head and neck squamous cell, hepatocellular, melanoma or renal cell carcinoma were enrolled in the trial. Before TCR sequencing, CD4+ T cells and CD8+ T cells were sorted from peripheral blood as separate populations.

On this clone: Its antigen is still unknown. No much larger clone is present one base from it, and per-base qualities are unavailable.

Genomic DNA was extracted from sorted cells for sequencing of the TCRbeta CDR3 region. The immunoSEQ Assay was used for sequencing of TCRbeta CDR3 regions. The source is immuneACCESS, and TCRdb retained only in-frame sequences with V and J called. Part of the clones is not carried over; for the studies checked, unresolved V genes explain less than half of this, and the remainder is unexplained. Across this sample there are some 40,000 clones, with around four fifths seen only once. Less than 40% of the sample is held by the ten biggest clonotypes. The rearrangement joined TRBV6-6 to TRBJ1-3, with the D gene too uncertain to name. This TCR was recovered from an adult with an advanced solid tumor such as melanoma, head and neck, liver or kidney cancer. The material was CD4+ or CD8+ T cells sorted from blood, obtained in a trial of the OX40 agonist ivuxolimab. The nucleotide sequence is given as TGTGCCAGCAGTTACTACCCGGGCAGAGGAAACACCATATATTTT. The encoded protein is CASSYYPGRGNTIYF.